This is a list of T cell receptor beta chains from one sample in a study of blood T cells in healthy people across ages. TCRdb fed the 5' RACE reads into MiXCR, producing one record per CDR3 protein. This table holds under 1 million distinct CDR3 sequences, under 55% found once. Sequencing was carried out using blood. The receptor source for this set is a man aged 55-75 years in good health. Each CDR3 is given with its conserved first and last residue. The order of the fields is V gene, clone size, CDR3 protein. Clone size is given for some rows only: seen once, a few or many times, or a class if the clone is expanded.

v_call: TRBV6-1
clone_size: .
cdr3_aa: CASSEEPKPQYF

v_call: TRBV11-2
clone_size: few
cdr3_aa: CASSFTGGFGNEQFF

v_call: TRBV2
clone_size: .
cdr3_aa: CASSPVMGSSGANVLTF

v_call: TRBV5-1
clone_size: .
cdr3_aa: CASSLTLGWETQYF

v_call: TRBV7-2
clone_size: .
cdr3_aa: CASNLHRGRNVTRQFF

v_call: TRBV5-1
clone_size: .
cdr3_aa: CASSVDSYYEQYF

v_call: TRBV7-9
clone_size: few
cdr3_aa: CASTVLGRGNSYEQYF

v_call: TRBV29-1
clone_size: few
cdr3_aa: CSVHSGGPYNEQFF

v_call: TRBV6-2/TRBV6-3
clone_size: many
cdr3_aa: CASSAAGIPYGYTF

v_call: TRBV6-1
clone_size: .
cdr3_aa: CASSLGVPNYGYTF

v_call: TRBV20-1
clone_size: .
cdr3_aa: CSARGGERGANSYEQYF

v_call: TRBV5-1
clone_size: .
cdr3_aa: CASSLSGRQPQHF

v_call: TRBV6-2/TRBV6-3
clone_size: .
cdr3_aa: CASSFSPTGANTGELFF

v_call: TRBV7-9
clone_size: .
cdr3_aa: CASTLAISYNEQFF

v_call: TRBV20-1
clone_size: .
cdr3_aa: CSARDGAGPSSYNEQYF

v_call: TRBV9
clone_size: .
cdr3_aa: CASSTRGRTTQYF

v_call: TRBV7-9
clone_size: few
cdr3_aa: CASSLAYGDAGTDEQFF

v_call: TRBV5-6
clone_size: few
cdr3_aa: CASSLYTSYNEQFF

v_call: TRBV11-2
clone_size: .
cdr3_aa: CASSLGTGKHYEQYF

v_call: TRBV7-2
clone_size: .
cdr3_aa: CASSFGVPNYGYTF

v_call: TRBV20-1
clone_size: many
cdr3_aa: CSANRLAGVDYEQYF

v_call: TRBV2
clone_size: once
cdr3_aa: CASTDTISYNEQFF

v_call: TRBV29-1
clone_size: .
cdr3_aa: CSVDSDSIYYGYTF